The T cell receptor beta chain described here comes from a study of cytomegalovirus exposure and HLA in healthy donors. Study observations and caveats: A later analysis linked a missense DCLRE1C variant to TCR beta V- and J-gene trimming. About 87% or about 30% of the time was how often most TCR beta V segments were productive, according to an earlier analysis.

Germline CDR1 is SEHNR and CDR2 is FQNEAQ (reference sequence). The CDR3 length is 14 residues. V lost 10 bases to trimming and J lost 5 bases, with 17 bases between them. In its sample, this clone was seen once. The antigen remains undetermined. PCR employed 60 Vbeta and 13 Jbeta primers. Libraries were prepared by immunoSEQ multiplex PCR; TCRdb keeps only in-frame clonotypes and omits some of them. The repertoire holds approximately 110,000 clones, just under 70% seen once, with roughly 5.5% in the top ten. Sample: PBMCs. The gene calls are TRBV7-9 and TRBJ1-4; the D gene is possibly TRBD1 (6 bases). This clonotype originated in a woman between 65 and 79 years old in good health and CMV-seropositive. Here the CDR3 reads CATDGAGENEKLFF. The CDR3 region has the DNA TGTGCCACCGACGGGGCAGGGGAAAATGAAAAACTGTTTTTT.